This T cell receptor beta chain comes out of a study of T cell responses to AZD1222 COVID-19 vaccine. This clone is a singleton in its sample. Profiled with immunoSEQ multiplex PCR; TCRdb holds only in-frame clones, not every one. The sample carries fewer than 200,000 clones, about 91% recorded once. The CDR3 sequence is 15 residues long. Trimming cost V 6 bases and J 14 bases; bases outside gene matches: 13. Germline V gene data show CDR1 as MDHEN and CDR2 as SYDVKM. The clonotype was recovered from an adult who received the AZD1222 COVID-19 vaccine. The sample here was peripheral blood, taken 28 days after the second AZD1222 dose. The genes are TRBV28 and TRBJ1-6; 10 bases map to TRBD1. This CDR3 is CASRPGTGAFLALHF. The CDR3 DNA follows: TGTGCCAGCAGACCCGGGACAGGGGCTTTTTTGGCCCTCCACTTT.